This is a list of T cell receptor beta chains from one sample in a study of blood T cell repertoires in COVID-19. Sequencing used immunoSEQ multiplex PCR; TCRdb keeps in-frame clones, though not all of them. The sample yields 150,000 or so clones, over 75% seen once. The source material was peripheral blood. The source of these receptors is a man between 65 and 85 years old who had recovered from COVID-19. Both conserved end residues are part of each CDR3. The order of the fields is J gene, clone size, V gene, D gene, CDR3 DNA, CDR3 protein. The D gene is left open where the match is weak. For some rows the clone size is stated as once, few or many, or as a class when expanded; others skip it.

>TRBJ2-7|NA|TRBV6-2/TRBV6-3|TRBD2
TGTGCCAGCAGTTCGGGGACTAGCCCTGGTTGTTACTTC
CASSSGTSPGCYF
>TRBJ2-7|NA|TRBV10-3|TRBD1
TGTGCCATCAGTGACCCGGGACAGAACTCCGACGAGCAGTACTTC
CAISDPGQNSDEQYF
>TRBJ1-2|NA|TRBV7-2|TRBD1
TGTGCCAGCAGCGCAGATTGGGGACAGGGGGCAGGAGGCTACACCTTC
CASSADWGQGAGGYTF
>TRBJ2-7|NA|TRBV18|TRBD1
TGTGCCAGCTCATCAAAGGGGACAGAAAAATACGAGCAGTACTTC
CASSSKGTEKYEQYF
>TRBJ1-5|few|TRBV7-8|TRBD1
TGTGCCAGCAGCTTAGGGGACAGGGTCCGAACGGGGAGTCAGCCCCAGCATTTT
CASSLGDRVRTGSQPQHF
>TRBJ2-5|NA|TRBV19|NA
TGTGCCAGTAGTCGGGACAACCAAGAGACCCAGTACTTC
CASSRDNQETQYF
>TRBJ1-1|once|TRBV7-9|TRBD1
TGTGCCAGCAGCGCCCGACAGGGCTCGTTTGTCACTGAAGCTTTCTTT
CASSARQGSFVTEAFF
>TRBJ1-2|NA|TRBV12-3/TRBV12-4|TRBD1
TGTGCCAGCAGCGGACAGGAATTCTATGGCTACACCTTC
CASSGQEFYGYTF
>TRBJ2-3|NA|TRBV5-1|TRBD2
TGCGCCAGCAGCTCCAGGACTAGCGGGAGGGGGGCAGATACGCAGTATTTT
CASSSRTSGRGADTQYF
>TRBJ2-3|NA|TRBV7-9|NA
TGTGCCAGCAGCTTAAGTCCAGGGTCTAGCACAGATACGCAGTATTTT
CASSLSPGSSTDTQYF
>TRBJ2-3|NA|TRBV28|NA
TGTGCCAGCACCCCAGCGCTTAGCACAGATACGCAGTATTTT
CASTPALSTDTQYF
>TRBJ2-1|NA|TRBV3-1/TRBV3-2|TRBD1
TGTGCCAGCAGCCAAGTTCAGGGGGCCTTCGATGAGCAGTTCTTC
CASSQVQGAFDEQFF
>TRBJ2-1|once|TRBV2|NA
TGTGCCAGCAGTGAGAGGCGCTCGAGCTCCTACAATGAGCAGTTCTTC
CASSERRSSSYNEQFF
>TRBJ1-2|NA|TRBV3-1/TRBV3-2|TRBD1
TGTGCCAGCAGCCAAAATCCGGGACAGGGGAACTATGGCTACACCTTC
CASSQNPGQGNYGYTF
>TRBJ2-7|NA|TRBV12-3/TRBV12-4|TRBD2
TGTGCCAGCGGGAGCGGGACCTCCTACGAGCAGTACTTC
CASGSGTSYEQYF
>TRBJ2-3|NA|TRBV7-6|TRBD2
TGTGCCAGCAGCCCGGGAGGTCGCACAGATACGCAGTATTTT
CASSPGGRTDTQYF
>TRBJ1-1|NA|TRBV5-1|NA
TGCGCCAGCAGCTTGGAGGGGTCGAACACTGAAGCTTTCTTT
CASSLEGSNTEAFF
>TRBJ2-5|NA|TRBV19|TRBD1
TGTGCCAGTAGTATCGGGACAGGGCAAGAGAAGACCCAGTACTTC
CASSIGTGQEKTQYF
>TRBJ2-1|NA|TRBV7-8|TRBD2
TGTGCCAGCAGCGCTAGCGGGACCTGGAATGAGCAGTTCTTC
CASSASGTWNEQFF
>TRBJ2-3|NA|TRBV12-5|TRBD2
TGTGCTAGTGGTTTGGTGGCGGGAGTAGATACGCAGTATTTT
CASGLVAGVDTQYF
>TRBJ2-3|NA|TRBV6-1|NA
TGTGCCAGCAGTGAATCCCCGGGAGTTTTGACAGATACGCAGTATTTT
CASSESPGVLTDTQYF
>TRBJ1-4|NA|TRBV10-2|NA
TGCGCCAGCAGAAACGGACAAGGAAGTTCGGAAAAACTGTTTTTT
CASRNGQGSSEKLFF
>TRBJ1-4|NA|TRBV6-1|NA
TGTGCCAGCAGTGATGAGGGGGTTGAAAAACTGTTTTTT
CASSDEGVEKLFF
>TRBJ1-2|NA|TRBV29-1|TRBD1
TGCAGCGTTGAGAAGGGACAGCCTTATGGCTACACCTTC
CSVEKGQPYGYTF
>TRBJ1-5|NA|TRBV24-1|TRBD1
TGTGCCACCAGTGTGGACAGGGGTATTCAGCCCCAGCATTTT
CATSVDRGIQPQHF
>TRBJ2-2|NA|TRBV30|NA
TGTGCCTGGAGTGTAGGACCAGGGCCCGGGGAGCTGTTTTTT
CAWSVGPGPGELFF
>TRBJ2-7|NA|TRBV18|NA
TGTGCCAGCTCACCTTCGGCCGGGACATCCTACGAGCAGTACTTC
CASSPSAGTSYEQYF